A selection of T cell receptor beta chains follows, all from one sample in a study of T cells in Graves' hyperthyroidism and ophthalmopathy. MiXCR, applied by TCRdb to the multiplex PCR reads, yields one record per CDR3 protein. The repertoire includes around 690,000 distinct CDR3 sequences, less than 25% of them detected once, and under 35% sits in the top ten. The sequenced material came from blood. The receptors here all came from a young man with Graves' ophthalmopathy. The CDR3 runs from the conserved cysteine through the conserved F or W. A D gene is named only where the DNA matches it firmly. Only part of the rows carry a size: once, few, many, or a class if the clone is expanded.

J | D | V | size | CDR3 | DNA
TRBJ2-7 | TRBD2 | TRBV4-3 | few | CASSQWAAGGIASSYEQYF | TGCGCCAGCAGCCAGTGGGCAGCGGGAGGCATAGCAAGCTCCTACGAGCAGTACTTC
TRBJ2-2 | NA | TRBV20-1 | NA | CSARPGLSYTGELFF | TGCAGTGCTAGGCCGGGACTCTCGTACACCGGGGAGCTGTTTTTT
TRBJ2-5 | NA | TRBV5-1 | NA | CASSLGARGGETQYF | TGCGCCAGCAGCTTGGGGGCGCGAGGGGGGGAGACCCAGTACTTC
TRBJ2-3 | TRBD2 | TRBV2 | many | CASSILAGGLGDTQYF | TGTGCCAGCAGCATACTAGCGGGAGGATTGGGAGATACGCAGTATTTT
TRBJ1-2 | NA | TRBV11-2 | few | CASSPWVDGYTF | TGTGCCAGCAGCCCATGGGTGGATGGCTACACCTTC
TRBJ2-1 | TRBD2 | TRBV11-2 | NA | CASSPRDYYNEQFF | TGTGCCAGCAGCCCTCGGGACTACTACAATGAGCAGTTCTTC
TRBJ2-4 | NA | TRBV6-1 | NA | CASSDKVRGGNIQYF | TGTGCCAGCAGTGATAAAGTAAGGGGTGGAAACATTCAGTACTTC
TRBJ2-7 | NA | TRBV6-5 | NA | CASSWGYSYEQYF | TGTGCCAGCAGTTGGGGATACTCCTACGAGCAGTACTTC
TRBJ1-5 | TRBD1 | TRBV6-1 | NA | CASSSGTGVHQPQHF | TGTGCCAGCAGCTCCGGGACAGGGGTGCATCAGCCCCAGCATTTT
TRBJ1-2 | NA | TRBV28 | many | CASSSRTQGLENYGYTF | TGTGCCAGCAGTTCGCGAACACAGGGCCTTGAGAACTATGGCTACACCTTC
TRBJ2-2 | TRBD2 | TRBV6-1 | few | CASRPLAGVPGELFF | TGTGCCAGCAGGCCACTAGCGGGAGTGCCCGGGGAGCTGTTTTTT
TRBJ1-4 | NA | TRBV6-1 | few | CASWDNEKLFF | TGTGCCAGCTGGGATAATGAAAAACTGTTTTTT
TRBJ2-7 | NA | TRBV7-8 | few | CASSLEGRTYYEQYF | TGTGCCAGCAGCTTAGAAGGCCGGACCTACTACGAGCAGTACTTC
TRBJ2-1 | TRBD2 | TRBV19 | NA | CASSTPALRGGNEQFF | TGTGCCAGTAGTACGCCGGCTCTCCGGGGGGGGAATGAGCAGTTCTTC
TRBJ2-7 | TRBD2 | TRBV28 | once | CASSFPGLAGDHEQYF | TGTGCCAGCAGTTTCCCGGGACTAGCGGGAGACCACGAGCAGTACTTC
TRBJ2-5 | TRBD1 | TRBV7-9 | few | CVSSVGTGGLETQYF | TGTGTCAGCAGCGTCGGGACAGGGGGATTAGAGACCCAGTACTTC
TRBJ1-4 | NA | TRBV5-1 | NA | CASSPRGATNEKLSF | TGCGCCAGTAGCCCACGCGGTGCAACTAATGAAAAACTGTCTTTT
TRBJ2-1 | NA | TRBV20-1 | many | CSASPLVRSGYNEQFF | TGCAGTGCTAGCCCGTTAGTTCGATCGGGGTACAATGAGCAGTTCTTC
TRBJ2-5 | NA | TRBV5-1 | few | CASSIGSGETQYF | TGCGCCAGCAGCATCGGGTCTGGGGAGACCCAGTACTTC
TRBJ2-3 | TRBD2 | TRBV28 | many | CASSIFGTSGTDTQYF | TGTGCCAGCAGCATATTCGGGACTAGCGGGACAGATACGCAGTATTTT
TRBJ1-2 | TRBD1 | TRBV6-4 | NA | CATRGGNYGYTF | TGTGCCACGCGAGGGGGCAACTATGGCTACACCTTC
TRBJ2-7 | NA | TRBV27 | few | CASSPMTISYEQYF | TGTGCCAGCAGTCCAATGACCATCTCCTACGAGCAGTACTTC
TRBJ1-4 | TRBD1 | TRBV27 | few | CASSSLGTGGGKLFF | TGTGCCAGCAGTTCCCTCGGGACAGGGGGTGGGAAACTGTTTTTT
TRBJ1-1 | NA | TRBV28 | many | CASSFLGAGETEAFF | TGTGCCAGCAGTTTTCTTGGGGCAGGGGAAACTGAAGCTTTCTTT
TRBJ2-1 | TRBD2 | TRBV27 | few | CASSRRLAGGYNEQFF | TGTGCCAGCAGCCGAAGACTAGCGGGAGGGTATAATGAGCAGTTCTTC
TRBJ2-5 | NA | TRBV7-9 | many | CASSLERGLGTQYF | TGTGCCAGCAGCTTAGAACGGGGGCTCGGGACCCAGTACTTC
TRBJ2-2 | TRBD1 | TRBV5-1 | NA | CASSSGQGQTGELVF | TGCGCCAGCAGCTCAGGACAGGGGCAAACCGGGGAGCTGGTTTTT
TRBJ2-5 | NA | TRBV2 | many | CASSEEAGQETQYF | TGTGCCAGCAGTGAAGAGGCAGGGCAAGAGACCCAGTACTTC
TRBJ1-5 | NA | TRBV12-3/TRBV12-4 | few | CASSLQSHNQPQHF | TGTGCCAGCAGTTTACAAAGTCACAATCAGCCCCAGCATTTT
TRBJ2-7 | NA | TRBV7-9 | few | CASSAPGDQGYEQYF | TGTGCCAGCAGCGCTCCCGGAGACCAGGGCTACGAGCAGTACTTC
TRBJ2-5 | NA | TRBV12-3/TRBV12-4 | many | CASSSRKLFQETQYF | TGTGCCAGCAGCTCCCGAAAGCTATTCCAAGAGACCCAGTACTTC
TRBJ2-1 | TRBD2 | TRBV6-1 | many | CASRLAGVRNEQFF | TGTGCCAGCAGACTAGCGGGAGTTAGGAATGAGCAGTTCTTC
TRBJ2-5 | TRBD2 | TRBV29-1 | NA | CSVVGGGAQETQYF | TGCAGCGTTGTCGGGGGAGGGGCCCAAGAGACCCAGTACTTC